This T cell receptor beta chain derives from a study of metastatic and nonmetastatic thyroid tumors. The entire patient cohort was treatment-naive prior to thyroid surgery. In the source study's methods: A classifier of distant metastasis in papillary thyroid cancer was built from CDR3 differences (across clinicopathological groups). From the PCR reads, TCRdb re-called clones with MiXCR. V and J calls and clone size were set by TCRdb, not the authors. The repertoire holds just over 70,000 clones, with less than 20% as singletons. This clone has ten or more counts. Its target is not known. This CDR3 has 14 residues. The V segment lost 4 bases and the J segment 4 bases; nucleotides outside the gene matches: 6. Per germline, CDR1 GTSNPN and CDR2 SVGIG (reference sequence). Notes on the study in general: Reports indicated that malignant thyroid tumors showed significantly higher TCR beta diversity than benign nodules did, in blood and tumor.

The rearrangement uses TRBV30 and TRBJ1-1; 10 nucleotides match TRBD1. The TCR originated in a female donor with papillary thyroid cancer or a benign thyroid nodule (not recorded which). Some clones in this sample may be carry-over from other donors' samples. The material sequenced was blood. This chain's CDR3 is CAWNSGQGLTEAFF. The CDR3 coding sequence is TGTGCCTGGAATTCGGGACAGGGGCTCACTGAAGCTTTCTTT.